This T cell receptor (beta chain) emerged from a study of blood T cell repertoires in COVID-19. Across the study: Whether acute or convalescent, the COVID-19 samples came from the United States, Italy and Spain. In each case, the material was cDNA or gDNA derived from T cells, B-cell-depleted T cells, or PBMCs.

Per the study methods: It was from reference gene primer amplification that nucleated cell counts were estimated. The data were produced by immunoSEQ multiplex PCR, yet TCRdb's version contains in-frame clones alone and is incomplete. The DNA was the basis for D and trimming; V, J and clone size are from that table. The sample lists about 69,000 clones, roughly 80% occurring once. With V trimmed by 4 bases and J by 9 bases, 8 bases remained unmatched. The germline V gene encodes CDR1 KGHSH and CDR2 LQKENI. The CDR3 is made up of 15 amino acids. This sequence originates from a woman older than 75 with acute or convalescent COVID-19. The specimen was peripheral blood. The chain is built from TRBV18 and TRBJ2-1, with TRBD1 matching 11 bases. The CDR3 DNA follows: TGTGCCAGCTCACAGCGGACAGGGGGCTTTGGTGAGCAGTTCTTC. Encoded protein: CASSQRTGGFGEQFF.